The 16 T cell receptor beta chains listed next were all sequenced from one sample in a study of blood T cell repertoires in COVID-19. The assay was immunoSEQ multiplex PCR, and TCRdb's table has in-frame clones only and misses some. Here the sample spans about 230,000 clones, around 83% being singletons. Sequences were obtained from peripheral blood. These receptors all come from a woman between 50 and 59 years old with acute or convalescent COVID-19.

The V call is TRBV5-1, the J call TRBJ2-5, with 9 bases lining up with TRBD1. Per the germline V gene, CDR1 is SGHRS and CDR2 is YFSETQ. CDR3 size: 15 residues. V lost 4 bases and J lost 5; bases outside the gene matches: 9. DNA for the CDR3: TGCGCCAGCAGCCCGGGACAGGGTTCGGCGGAGACCCAGTACTTC. The encoded protein is CASSPGQGSAETQYF.

The chain joins TRBV20-1 to TRBJ2-7; D not resolved. The CDR3 totals 10 residues. V was cut by 4 bases and J by 7 bases, with 8 bases left in between. From germline, CDR1 is DFQATT and CDR2 SNEGSKA (reference sequence). This CDR3 reads CSAKSGEQYF. CDR3 DNA sequence: TGCAGTGCTAAATCGGGTGAGCAGTACTTC.

V gene TRBV7-2 combines with J gene TRBJ2-3, with a weak D call TRBD1 (6 bases). The CDR3 contains 14 residues. V shed 6 bases and J shed 0 bases, with 10 bases lying between them. CDR1 SGHTA and CDR2 FQGNSA come from the germline V gene. CDR3 in DNA: TGTGCCAGCAGAGGGACAACTAGCACAGATACGCAGTATTTT. Residues: CASRGTTSTDTQYF. Full variable domain (remainder filled in from reference TRBV7-2 and TRBJ2-3): GAGVSQSPSNKVTEKGKDVELRCDPISGHTALYWYRQSLGQGLEFLIYFQGNSAPDKSGLPSDRFSAERTGGSVSTLTIQRTQQEDSAVYLCASRGTTSTDTQYFGPGTRLTVL.

The J gene is TRBJ1-5, the V gene TRBV28; 9 bases match TRBD1. The CDR3 totals 16 residues. The V gene end was trimmed by 5 bases and the J gene end by 7 bases; junction bases not matched to a gene: 12. Germline loops: CDR1 MDHEN, CDR2 SYDVKM. The CDR3 region has the DNA TGTGCCAGCAGTGGGGTGGGACAGGGAGGACGGCAGCCCCAGCATTTT. It is translated as CASSGVGQGGRQPQHF. Based on the CDR3 plus reference TRBV28 and TRBJ1-5, the full variable domain is DVKVTQSSRYLVKRTGEKVFLECVQDMDHENMFWYRQDPGLGLRLIYFSYDVKMKEKGDIPEGYSVSREKKERFSLILESASTNQTSMYLCASSGVGQGGRQPQHFGDGTRLSIL.

The rearrangement uses TRBV5-1 and TRBJ2-1, with D hard to call. Germline CDR1 and CDR2: SGHRS and YFSETQ. There are 13 residues in the CDR3. Trimming removed 2 bases from V and 4 bases from J, with 7 bases in between. The CDR3 nucleotides read TGCGCCAGCAGCTTTTTCGGTTACAATGAGCAGTTCTTC. The encoded protein is CASSFFGYNEQFF. Variable domain in full (rest from reference TRBV5-1 and TRBJ2-1): KAGVTQTPRYLIKTRGQQVTLSCSPISGHRSVSWYQQTPGQGLQFLFEYFSETQRNKGNFPGRFSGRQFSNSRSEMNVSTLELGDSALYLCASSFFGYNEQFFGPGTRLTVL.

This clone was seen more than once but under ten times. This chain connects TRBV6-5 to TRBJ1-6, with 7 bases matching TRBD1. The CDR3 runs 14 residues. With V trimmed by 8 bases and J by 10 bases, 11 bases remained unmatched. Per the germline V gene, CDR1 is MNHEY and CDR2 is SVGAGI. This CDR3 is CASRGGLGSSPLHF. CDR3 in DNA: TGTGCCAGCCGAGGGGGCCTCGGAAGCTCACCCCTCCACTTT.

The chain is built from TRBV5-1 and TRBJ1-4; 8 bases are shared with TRBD1. CDR3 size: 15 residues. Looked up from germline, CDR1 is SGHRS and CDR2 is YFSETQ. J was trimmed by 5 bases and V by 5 bases; bases with no gene match: 8. CDR3 sequence reads: CASSFAGTGNEKLFF. The DNA of the CDR3 is TGCGCCAGCAGTTTTGCCGGGACAGGAAATGAAAAACTGTTTTTT.

There are a few counts of this clone. The chain links TRBV28 to TRBJ1-1; D not resolved. Germline V gives CDR1 MDHEN, CDR2 SYDVKM. The CDR3 runs to 13 residues. Trimming stripped 4 bases from V and 0 bases from J, with 6 bases between. CDR3 residues: CASSSLLNTEAFF. The CDR3 nucleotides are TGTGCCAGCAGTTCCCTTTTGAACACTGAAGCTTTCTTT.

The chain links TRBV2 to TRBJ1-5; D uncertain. The CDR3 has 14 residues. Germline V gene data show CDR1 as SNHLY and CDR2 as FYNNEI. V lost 8 bases to trimming and J lost 2 bases, with 13 bases between them. The CDR3 loop reads CASAFDQGNQPQHF. CDR3 sequence (DNA): TGTGCCAGCGCCTTTGACCAGGGCAATCAGCCCCAGCATTTT. The entire variable domain, with the rest obtained from reference TRBV2 and TRBJ1-5, is as follows: EPEVTQTPSHQVTQMGQEVILRCVPISNHLYFYWYRQILGQKVEFLVSFYNNEISEKSEIFDDQFSVERPDGSNFTLKIRSTKLEDSAMYFCASAFDQGNQPQHFGDGTRLSIL.

The rearrangement links TRBV6-5 to TRBJ1-4; no clear D gene. The CDR3 contains 14 residues. Germline CDR1 reads MNHEY; CDR2 reads SVGAGI. Trimming took 0 bases from V and 6 from J, leaving 8 bases between them. The CDR3 DNA reads as TGTGCCAGCAGTTACTCGAGAGGAGATGAAAAACTGTTTTTT. The encoded protein is CASSYSRGDEKLFF.

The rearrangement links TRBV5-1 to TRBJ2-6, with a tentative D call TRBD1 (5 bases). Germline V gene lookup returns CDR1 SGHRS and CDR2 YFSETQ. Trimming removed 0 bases at V and 4 bases at J, with 8 bases between. This CDR3 spans 15 amino acids. Here the CDR3 reads CASSLVGVGANVLTF. CDR3 DNA sequence: TGCGCCAGCAGCTTGGTAGGGGTGGGGGCCAACGTCCTGACTTTC. The full variable domain, completed using reference TRBV5-1 and TRBJ2-6, is KAGVTQTPRYLIKTRGQQVTLSCSPISGHRSVSWYQQTPGQGLQFLFEYFSETQRNKGNFPGRFSGRQFSNSRSEMNVSTLELGDSALYLCASSLVGVGANVLTFGAGSRLTVL.

This chain joins TRBV6-1 and TRBJ2-3; TRBD2 aligns across 10 bases. The CDR3 has 16 residues. Germline CDR1 and CDR2: MNHNS and SASEGT. With V trimmed by 3 bases and J by 3 bases, 6 bases remained unmatched. This chain's CDR3 is CASSDLAGARTDTQYF. The CDR3 bases are TGTGCCAGCAGTGACCTAGCGGGAGCGCGGACAGATACGCAGTATTTT.

This chain links TRBV7-2 with TRBJ2-7; 11 bases fit TRBD1. This CDR3 is 16 amino acids long. Germline values: CDR1 SGHTA, CDR2 FQGNSA. V shed 3 bases, J shed 4 bases, and the junction held 8 bases outside the gene matches. The CDR3 protein is CASSLDRGPGGYEQYF. CDR3 sequence (DNA): TGTGCCAGCAGCTTGGACAGGGGGCCTGGTGGTTACGAGCAGTACTTC.

V and J are TRBV7-2 and TRBJ1-4; D is unresolved. The germline V and J ends were trimmed by 7 bases and 5 bases, with 14 bases remaining between them. The germline V gene has CDR1 SGHTA and CDR2 FQGNSA. CDR3 length equals 14 residues. Here the CDR3 reads CASTYSLSNEKLFF. CDR3 DNA: TGTGCCAGCACCTACAGCCTATCGAATGAAAAACTGTTTTTT.

Remarks on this clone: Within the sample, other DNA sequences also encode this same CDR3. V and J are TRBV5-1 and TRBJ1-1; D gene ambiguous. Germline V gene sequence: CDR1 SGHRS, CDR2 YFSETQ. Trimming stripped 1 base from V and 1 base from J, with 8 bases between. CDR3 length: 14 amino acids. The CDR3 loop reads CASSLTRKNTEAFF. Written as DNA, the CDR3 is TGCGCCAGCAGCTTGACAAGAAAGAACACTGAAGCTTTCTTT.

V and J are TRBV3-1 (or the pseudogene TRBV3-2) and TRBJ1-1; maybe TRBD1 (5 bases). CDR1 is LGHDT and CDR2 is YNNKEL in the germline V gene (reference sequence). Trimming left V 1 base short and J 5 bases short, with 11 bases between. The CDR3 has 14 residues. This CDR3 is CASSQGGGNTEAFF. The DNA for the CDR3 is TGTGCCAGCAGCCAAGGGGGGGGGAATACTGAAGCTTTCTTT.